Sequencing of this T cell receptor (beta chain) was carried out in a study of OX40 agonist ivuxolimab in advanced cancers. At the level of the study: The study treated patients with ivuxolimab, an agonistic anti-OX40 (CD134) antibody. Study-wide findings and caveats: Both CD4+ and CD8+ T cell populations in blood had undergone clonal expansion by week 6 at 0.1 to 3.0 mg/kg. Individuals who were partial responders at 0.1-3.0 mg/kg had clonal expansion that ranked among the lowest.

This CDR3 comprises 15 residues. Germline CDR1 SGHTA, CDR2 FQGNSA. The ends lost 4 bases at V and 4 bases at J; junction bases unmatched: 8. Samples of blood were obtained at baseline, on cycle 4 day 1, and on cycle 7 day 1. Here immunoSEQ multiplex PCR was the method, and the copy in TCRdb shows in-frame clones only, minus some. The sample records about 77,000 clones, roughly 85% being singletons. Notes on this clone: Its antigen is not known.

The TCR was taken from an adult with an advanced solid tumor such as melanoma, head and neck, liver or kidney cancer. Here the sequenced sample was CD4+ or CD8+ T cells sorted from blood, taken in a trial of the OX40 agonist ivuxolimab. The rearrangement links TRBV7-2 to TRBJ2-5, with TRBD2 matching 8 bases. CDR3 amino acids: CASSSVGGAGETQYF. The CDR3 coding sequence is TGTGCCAGCAGCTCCGTCGGGGGGGCCGGAGAGACCCAGTACTTC.